Sequencing of this TCR beta chain was carried out in a study of spatial heterogeneity in lung cancer. Time point given: blood at routine non-recurrence follow-up after resection. Whole RNA was taken from tumor, nontumor lung or frozen PBMC; it was then sequenced unsorted. This CDR3 has 17 residues. Germline CDR1 MGHRA, CDR2 YSYEKL. With 5 bases removed from V and 0 bases from J, the gap between germline ends came to 16 bases. Each TCR cDNA molecule bore a unique molecular identifier. TCRdb re-called the 5' RACE reads through MiXCR, storing one row per CDR3 protein. The table lists about 36,000 distinct CDR3 sequences, under 9% of them singletons.

Source: PBMCs, taken at follow-up. This TCR was sampled from a male donor with early-stage non-small cell lung cancer. The chain carries TRBV4-1 and TRBJ2-2; tentatively, D is TRBD2 (6 bases). This CDR3 is CASSDGTGLTNTGELFF. The CDR3, as DNA: TGCGCCAGCAGCGACGGAACGGGACTCACGAACACCGGGGAGCTGTTTTTT.